A selection of T cell receptor beta chains follows, all from one sample in a study of T cells in Graves' hyperthyroidism and ophthalmopathy. TCRdb reprocessed the multiplex PCR reads with MiXCR, giving one entry per CDR3 protein. Of 300,000 to 450,000 distinct CDR3 sequences in the sample, roughly 14% were seen once. Sample: blood. The source of these receptors is a woman aged 55-69 years with Graves' hyperthyroidism. Each CDR3 is given with its conserved first and last residue. The order of the fields is V gene, D gene, clone size, J gene, CDR3 DNA, CDR3 protein. A D gene is named only where the DNA matches it firmly. Not all rows give a size; the values are once, few, many and, for expanded clones, a class.

v_gene: TRBV6-1; d_gene: .; abundance: .; j_gene: TRBJ1-5; CDR3nt: TGTGCCAGCACCTACGGGGGGGGAGCTAACCAGCCCCAGCATTTT; CDR3aa: CASTYGGGANQPQHF
v_gene: TRBV7-3; d_gene: TRBD1; abundance: many; j_gene: TRBJ1-1; CDR3nt: TGTGCCAGCAGCATTACCCTCAGGGGGTACACTGAAGCTTTCTTT; CDR3aa: CASSITLRGYTEAFF
v_gene: TRBV28; d_gene: .; abundance: many; j_gene: TRBJ2-7; CDR3nt: TGTGCCAGCAGTTTATATAGGCAGGCGGGCTACGAGCAGTACTTC; CDR3aa: CASSLYRQAGYEQYF
v_gene: TRBV3-1; d_gene: TRBD2; abundance: many; j_gene: TRBJ2-7; CDR3nt: TGTGCCAGCAGCCGGGGCAGCGGGACGGCCTACGAGCAGTACTTC; CDR3aa: CASSRGSGTAYEQYF
v_gene: TRBV10-3; d_gene: TRBD1; abundance: .; j_gene: TRBJ1-2; CDR3nt: TGTGCCATCAGTCCGGGACAGGGACTCTATGGCTACACCTTC; CDR3aa: CAISPGQGLYGYTF
v_gene: TRBV18; d_gene: TRBD1; abundance: .; j_gene: TRBJ1-2; CDR3nt: TGTGCCAGCTCACCAGGGACAGGGGACACTAACTATGGCTACACCTTC; CDR3aa: CASSPGTGDTNYGYTF
v_gene: TRBV19; d_gene: TRBD2; abundance: .; j_gene: TRBJ2-7; CDR3nt: TGTGCCAGTAGTATCAGTATTGGCGGGGGGAGCTCCTACGAGCATTACTTC; CDR3aa: CASSISIGGGSSYEHYF
v_gene: TRBV7-9; d_gene: TRBD1; abundance: few; j_gene: TRBJ2-2; CDR3nt: TGTGCCAGCAGCTCAAGCAACAGGGGCACCGGGGAGCTGTTTTTT; CDR3aa: CASSSSNRGTGELFF
v_gene: TRBV11-2; d_gene: TRBD2; abundance: many; j_gene: TRBJ2-7; CDR3nt: TGTGCCAGCAGCATGAGGACTAGCGGGAGGCGTGAGCAGTACTTC; CDR3aa: CASSMRTSGRREQYF
v_gene: TRBV5-1; d_gene: .; abundance: many; j_gene: TRBJ1-4; CDR3nt: TGCGCCAGCAGCTTGGACGGGAGGGGTGAAAAACTGTTTTTT; CDR3aa: CASSLDGRGEKLFF
v_gene: TRBV19; d_gene: .; abundance: .; j_gene: TRBJ1-5; CDR3nt: TGTGCCAGTAGTATAGAGAGAAATCAGCCCCAGCATTTT; CDR3aa: CASSIERNQPQHF
v_gene: TRBV5-1; d_gene: TRBD2; abundance: many; j_gene: TRBJ2-1; CDR3nt: TGCGCCAGCAGCTCCGGGACTAGCCGCTCGGAAGAGCAGTTCTTC; CDR3aa: CASSSGTSRSEEQFF
v_gene: TRBV5-4; d_gene: TRBD1; abundance: .; j_gene: TRBJ2-5; CDR3nt: TGTGCCAGCAGCACCCCTCAGGGGGCGGAAGAGACCCAGTACTTC; CDR3aa: CASSTPQGAEETQYF
v_gene: TRBV7-2; d_gene: TRBD1; abundance: .; j_gene: TRBJ2-7; CDR3nt: TGTGACAGCAGACTCCCGGGACAGGTCTACGAGCAGTACTTC; CDR3aa: CDSRLPGQVYEQYF
v_gene: TRBV30; d_gene: .; abundance: many; j_gene: TRBJ2-7; CDR3nt: TGTGCCTGGAGACGTAGGACTGCTAACTCCTACGAGCAGTACTTC; CDR3aa: CAWRRRTANSYEQYF
v_gene: TRBV7-9; d_gene: TRBD2; abundance: .; j_gene: TRBJ2-3; CDR3nt: TGTGCCAGCAGCTTCTCGACTAGCGGGGTAAGAGATACGCAGTATTTT; CDR3aa: CASSFSTSGVRDTQYF
v_gene: TRBV4-1; d_gene: .; abundance: few; j_gene: TRBJ2-1; CDR3nt: TGCGCCAGCAGCCAAGTAAGGGGGGCTTACAATGAGCAGTTCTTC; CDR3aa: CASSQVRGAYNEQFF
v_gene: TRBV7-9; d_gene: TRBD2; abundance: .; j_gene: TRBJ2-7; CDR3nt: TGTGCCAGCACCTTCGGATCGGGACTAGCTAGTTACGAGCAGTACTTC; CDR3aa: CASTFGSGLASYEQYF
v_gene: TRBV3-1; d_gene: .; abundance: many; j_gene: TRBJ1-2; CDR3nt: TGTGCCAGCAGCCGATCACGGGTAAACTATGGCTACACCTTC; CDR3aa: CASSRSRVNYGYTF
v_gene: TRBV10-3; d_gene: .; abundance: many; j_gene: TRBJ1-1; CDR3nt: TGTGCCATCAGGAGGGAGGGTCGGAACACTGAAGCTTTCTTT; CDR3aa: CAIRREGRNTEAFF